Given below is one T cell receptor beta chain in context. It has no known antigen specificity. Within one base of it there is no much larger clone, and no base qualities were kept. This sample was included in a study of glioma-infiltrating T cells after dendritic cell vaccination listed by TCRdb under 2016. About the investigation overall: The cohort comprised about 15 glioblastoma patients from Phase I and II dendritic cell vaccination trials, 9 newly diagnosed and 6 with recurrent disease. Between the early 2000s and the early 2010s, the patients were given dendritic cell vaccination pulsed with autologous tumor lysate. The vaccine consisted of monocyte-derived dendritic cells cultured about 7 days with IL-4 and GM-CSF, then pulsed overnight with autologous tumor lysate. Three intradermal dendritic cell vaccine injections were administered to patients at biweekly intervals in the arm below the axilla. Deep sequencing of TCR beta CDR3 regions was used to quantify tumor-infiltrating lymphocyte content and compare tumor and blood repertoires in dendritic cell-vaccinated glioblastoma patients. Survival after dendritic cell vaccination was correlated with TCR sequencing metrics, including TIL content and tumor-blood repertoire overlap.

Patients were selected on the basis of adequate residual fresh-frozen tumor tissue and more than two years of available survival data. None of the glioblastoma patients carried an isocitrate dehydrogenase mutation, although molecular status otherwise varied. PBMC collection took place before vaccination, two weeks after the third vaccination, and at tumor progression if progression occurred. The Qiagen DNeasy Blood extraction Kit was used to extract genomic DNA. V has 3 bases trimmed and J has 3 bases trimmed; junction bases matching no gene number 10. Looking up the germline V gene (reference sequence) yields CDR1 SGHNT and CDR2 YYREEE. CDR3 length: 16 amino acids, cysteine to phenylalanine. The entry retains the CDR3 DNA only, 48 bases that are in frame from base 1. Findings and caveats that apply to the study as a whole: The cohort was small and heterogeneous, and full blood and tumor sets were available for few patients, with initial-recurrent tumor pairs available for even fewer patients. Higher estimated pretreatment TIL content predicted longer time to progression and overall survival after dendritic cell vaccination. TCR clonality showed no direct relationship with survival, which suggests that a diverse polyclonal response may be important. The three-group TCR overlap response model was characterized as speculative, and prospective validation of the model was stated to be required.

Using the immunoSEQ assay, TCRB CDR3 regions were amplified from roughly 1.8 micrograms of genomic DNA, or from all available DNA when less than that was on hand. The multiplex PCR employed 60 forward primers targeting TCR V beta segments and 13 reverse primers targeting J beta segments. Synthetic control templates were spiked into each sample at limiting dilution to estimate reads per starting template. Reads of 87 bp were generated by sequencing on the Illumina HiSeq System. In the original analysis: PCR and sequencing errors were removed by a nearest neighbor algorithm that merged closely related sequences. TCR overlap was measured as the percentage of unique tumor TCR beta sequences that were also present in the peripheral blood of the same patient. Imported from immuneACCESS, the table was reduced by TCRdb to in-frame sequences with V and J called. These copies leave out some clones; in studies compared against another copy, an unresolved V gene accounts for under half, and the cause of the remainder is not known. V and J calls and clone size are as listed in that table; D and trimming were resolved from the DNA. A total of tens of thousands of clones appear in this sample, more than 75% of them only once. The ten largest clones represent 2.5% to 3% of the sample.

The V and J segments used are TRBV5-4 and TRBJ2-7; 9 bases in the middle match TRBD1. Sequenced material: blood, taken before dendritic cell vaccination. The sequence was collected from a human donor with glioblastoma. The CDR3 has the sequence CASSWGGSGQGYEQYF. In nucleotides, the sequence is TGTGCCAGCAGCTGGGGTGGATCGGGACAGGGCTACGAGCAGTACTTC.